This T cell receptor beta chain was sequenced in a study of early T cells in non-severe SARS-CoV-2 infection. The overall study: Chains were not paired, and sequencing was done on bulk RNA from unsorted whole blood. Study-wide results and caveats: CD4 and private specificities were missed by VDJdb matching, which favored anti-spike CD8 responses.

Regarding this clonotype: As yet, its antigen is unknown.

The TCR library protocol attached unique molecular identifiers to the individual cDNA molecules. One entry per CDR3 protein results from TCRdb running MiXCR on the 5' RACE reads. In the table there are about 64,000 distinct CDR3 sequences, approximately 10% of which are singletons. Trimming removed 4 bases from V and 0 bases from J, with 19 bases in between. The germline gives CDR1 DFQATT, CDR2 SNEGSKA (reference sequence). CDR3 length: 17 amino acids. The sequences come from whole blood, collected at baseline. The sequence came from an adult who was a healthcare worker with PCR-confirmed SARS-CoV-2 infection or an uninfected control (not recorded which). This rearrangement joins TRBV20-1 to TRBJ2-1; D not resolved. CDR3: CSANRPYPLSSYNEQFF. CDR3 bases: TGCAGTGCTAACCGACCGTACCCCCTGAGCTCCTACAATGAGCAGTTCTTC.